Each of the 13 T cell receptor beta chains below was sequenced from the same sample in a study of OX40 agonist ivuxolimab in advanced cancers. TCRdb keeps only in-frame clones here, not all; method: immunoSEQ multiplex PCR. This table holds about 39,000 clones, 70% to 90% found once. Sequencing was performed on CD4+ or CD8+ T cells sorted from blood, taken in a trial of the OX40 agonist ivuxolimab. These receptors were taken from an adult with an advanced solid tumor such as melanoma, head and neck, liver or kidney cancer.

This clone was recorded only once. V is TRBV5-6 and J is TRBJ2-1, with 11 bases that match TRBD2. This CDR3 contains 15 residues. The germline V gene has CDR1 SGHDT and CDR2 YYEEEE. With 1 base clipped from V and 5 bases from J, the junction kept 2 bases outside the gene matches. CDR3 sequence: CASSLQLAGDNEQFF. The CDR3 DNA reads TGTGCCAGCAGCTTGCAACTAGCGGGAGACAATGAGCAGTTCTTC.

As regards this clone: A read error may produce the germline difference seen at one junction end. For the CDR3, the DNA is TGTGCTGCGATCTCTGAGGCCAACGTCCTGACTTTC. This sequence encodes CAAISEANVLTF. The gene calls are TRBV30 and TRBJ2-6; D not certain. CDR1 GTSNPN and CDR2 SVGIG come from the germline V gene (reference sequence). The CDR3 totals 12 residues.

J is TRBJ2-7 and V is TRBV19; 7 bases match TRBD2. Germline lookup yields CDR1 LNHDA and CDR2 SQIVND (reference sequence). The CDR3 has 16 amino acids. J lost 5 bases, V lost 7 bases, and 17 bases had no gene match. In nucleotides, the CDR3 is TGTGCCAGTACCCACCTAAGACTAGCAATAGTCGACGAGCAGTACTTC. As protein: CASTHLRLAIVDEQYF.

The gene calls are TRBV5-6 and TRBJ2-5; the D gene is possibly TRBD1 (5 bases). Germline values: CDR1 SGHDT, CDR2 YYEEEE. This CDR3 has 14 residues. V was trimmed by 2 bases and J by 1 base, leaving 9 bases between them. The CDR3 loop reads CASSFRQIQETQYF. The CDR3 region has the DNA TGTGCCAGCAGCTTCAGACAGATCCAAGAGACCCAGTACTTC.

The chain uses TRBV7-3 and TRBJ1-5; no clear D gene. This CDR3 has 13 amino acids. Trimming took 5 bases from V and 5 from J, leaving 10 bases between them. The V gene's germline CDR1 is SGHTA and CDR2 FQGTGA. The CDR3 bases are TGTGCCAGCAGCAGGACGTCCGATCAGCCCCAGCATTTT. Translation: CASSRTSDQPQHF.

This chain joins TRBV7-9 and TRBJ2-3; 10 bases fit TRBD2. The CDR3 is made up of 19 amino acids. Per the germline V gene, CDR1 is SEHNR and CDR2 is FQNEAQ (reference sequence). V lost 2 bases to trimming and J lost 1 base; unmatched junction nucleotides: 12. The CDR3 reads CASSLSPVLAGLGTDTQYF. For the CDR3, the DNA is TGTGCCAGCAGCTTATCTCCCGTACTAGCGGGGCTTGGCACAGATACGCAGTATTTT.

This clone showed up just once. DNA for the CDR3: TGTGCCAGCTCACCAATGCGGGATGAGCAGTTCTTC. This sequence encodes CASSPMRDEQFF. The rearrangement links TRBV18 to TRBJ2-1, with TRBD2 as a possible D gene (5 bases). The CDR3 spans 12 residues. Deletions cut 2 bases from V and 8 bases from J, with 7 bases between. The V gene's germline CDR1 is KGHSH and CDR2 LQKENI.

The V gene is TRBV2, the J gene TRBJ2-1, with 7 nucleotides matching TRBD2. The CDR3 is made up of 16 amino acids. The ends lost 6 bases at V and 0 bases at J; junction bases unmatched: 8. The germline gives CDR1 SNHLY, CDR2 FYNNEI. The CDR3 loop reads CASRPRLASSYNEQFF. The CDR3 region has the DNA TGTGCCAGCAGACCCCGACTAGCCAGCTCCTACAATGAGCAGTTCTTC.

The gene calls are TRBV7-2 and TRBJ2-5, with a weak D call TRBD1 (6 bases). Germline V lookup: CDR1 SGHTA, CDR2 FQGNSA. The CDR3 spans 16 residues. V lost 4 bases, J lost 1 base, and 16 bases lay in between. CDR3: CASSSPAGAFQETQYF. The CDR3 DNA follows: TGTGCCAGCAGCTCCCCGGCAGGGGCATTCCAAGAGACCCAGTACTTC.

The chain combines TRBV6-5 with TRBJ1-4; unclear D gene. Germline V gives CDR1 MNHEY, CDR2 SVGAGI. V shed 2 bases and J shed 8 bases, with 12 bases lying between them. This CDR3 contains 14 residues. For the CDR3, the DNA is TGTGCCAGCAGTTACAGTCCAGGTTTGGAAAAACTGTTTTTT. Translated: CASSYSPGLEKLFF.

The chain couples TRBV11-3 to TRBJ2-3; TRBD2 might be the D (6 bases). Between the trimmed V and J ends, which lost 1 base and 4 bases, there was a span of 15 bases. Germline assignment: CDR1 SGHNT and CDR2 YENEEA. This CDR3 contains 16 residues. The CDR3 DNA reads TGTGCCAGCAGCTTAGGGACTACTGCGATCGCAGATACGCAGTATTTT. Protein product: CASSLGTTAIADTQYF.

The V gene is TRBV30, the J gene TRBJ1-6; unclear D gene. Germline values: CDR1 GTSNPN, CDR2 SVGIG (reference sequence). CDR3 length: 16 residues. The V gene lost 3 bases and the J gene lost 4 bases, with 16 bases spanning the gap. The CDR3 DNA reads as TGTGCCTGGAGCCATCCCCCAGAATCTTATAATTCACCCCTCCACTTT. This codes for CAWSHPPESYNSPLHF.

The chain has TRBV7-9 and TRBJ1-5, with no clear D. The CDR3 loop spans 12 amino acids. CDR1 is SEHNR, CDR2 FQNEAQ, per germline (reference sequence). V was shortened by 1 base and J by 6 bases, with 4 bases between the two germline ends. The CDR3 loop is CASSLEVQPQHF. The CDR3 bases are TGTGCCAGCAGCTTAGAGGTTCAGCCCCAGCATTTT.